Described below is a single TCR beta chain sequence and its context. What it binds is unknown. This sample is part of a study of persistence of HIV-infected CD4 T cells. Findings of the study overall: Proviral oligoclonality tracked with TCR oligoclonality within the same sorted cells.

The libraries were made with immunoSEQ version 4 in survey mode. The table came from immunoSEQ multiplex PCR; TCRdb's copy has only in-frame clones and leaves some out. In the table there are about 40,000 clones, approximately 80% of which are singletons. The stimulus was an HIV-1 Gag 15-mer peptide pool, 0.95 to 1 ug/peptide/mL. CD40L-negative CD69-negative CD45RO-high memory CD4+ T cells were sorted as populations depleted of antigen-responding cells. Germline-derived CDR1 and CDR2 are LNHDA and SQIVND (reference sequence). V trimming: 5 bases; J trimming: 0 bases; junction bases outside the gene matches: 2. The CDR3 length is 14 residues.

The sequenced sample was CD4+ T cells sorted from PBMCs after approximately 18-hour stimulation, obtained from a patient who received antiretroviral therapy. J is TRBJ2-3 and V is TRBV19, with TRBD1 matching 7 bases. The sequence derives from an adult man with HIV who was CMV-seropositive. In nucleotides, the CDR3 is TGTGCCAGTAGTCGGGACAGAAGCACAGATACGCAGTATTTT. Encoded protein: CASSRDRSTDTQYF.